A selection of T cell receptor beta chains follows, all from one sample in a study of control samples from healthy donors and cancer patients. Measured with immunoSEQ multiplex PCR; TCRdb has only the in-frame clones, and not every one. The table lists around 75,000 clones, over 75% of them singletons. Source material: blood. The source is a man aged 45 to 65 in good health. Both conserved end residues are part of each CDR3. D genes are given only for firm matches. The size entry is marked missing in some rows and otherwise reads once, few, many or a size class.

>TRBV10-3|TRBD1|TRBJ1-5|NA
TGTGCCACGAGGACCGGGACAGAGAATCAGCCCCAGCATTTT
CATRTGTENQPQHF
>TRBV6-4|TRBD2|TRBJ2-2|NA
TGTGCCAGCAGTGCCCAAACTAGCGCCGGGGAGCTGTTTTTT
CASSAQTSAGELFF
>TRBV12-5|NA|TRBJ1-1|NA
TGTGCTAGTGGTTTACAGGGCGAGAACACTGAAGCTTTCTTT
CASGLQGENTEAFF
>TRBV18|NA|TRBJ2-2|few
TGTGCCAGCTCACCCCTTATGAACACCGGGGAGCTGTTTTTT
CASSPLMNTGELFF
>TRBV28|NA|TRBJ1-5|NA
TGTGCCGGTCAGGGGACCAGGAGCAATCAGCCCCAGCATTTT
CAGQGTRSNQPQHF
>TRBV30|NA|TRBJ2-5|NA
TGTGCCTGGAGTTTGGAGACCCAGTACTTC
CAWSLETQYF
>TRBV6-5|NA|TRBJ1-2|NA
TGTGCCAGCAGCCCGGGGAGGCGCGTAAGTCTTGGCTACACCTTC
CASSPGRRVSLGYTF
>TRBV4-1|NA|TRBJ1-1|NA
TGCGCCAGCAGCCAAGTAAGGGGGGCAAACACTGAAGCTTTCTTT
CASSQVRGANTEAFF
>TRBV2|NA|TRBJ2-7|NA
TGTGCCAGCATGGCAGGCTCCAACGAGCAGTACTTC
CASMAGSNEQYF
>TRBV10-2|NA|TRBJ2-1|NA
TGCGCCATATGGGACACCTACAATGAGCAGTTCTTC
CAIWDTYNEQFF
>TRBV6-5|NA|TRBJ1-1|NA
TGTGCCAGCAGTTACGACACCAGGGACTCTGAAGCTTTCTTT
CASSYDTRDSEAFF
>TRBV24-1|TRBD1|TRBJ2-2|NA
TGTGCCACCAGTGAAAGGACAGGGTCGACCGGGGAGCTGTTTTTT
CATSERTGSTGELFF
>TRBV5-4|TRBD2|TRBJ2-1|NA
TGTGCCAGCAGGTCCGGGACTAGCGGGGCCAGCTCCTACAATGAGCAGTTCTTC
CASRSGTSGASSYNEQFF
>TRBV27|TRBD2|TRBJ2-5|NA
TGTGCCAGCAGCGGACTAGCGGGGGGACAAAGACAAGAGACCCAGTACTTC
CASSGLAGGQRQETQYF